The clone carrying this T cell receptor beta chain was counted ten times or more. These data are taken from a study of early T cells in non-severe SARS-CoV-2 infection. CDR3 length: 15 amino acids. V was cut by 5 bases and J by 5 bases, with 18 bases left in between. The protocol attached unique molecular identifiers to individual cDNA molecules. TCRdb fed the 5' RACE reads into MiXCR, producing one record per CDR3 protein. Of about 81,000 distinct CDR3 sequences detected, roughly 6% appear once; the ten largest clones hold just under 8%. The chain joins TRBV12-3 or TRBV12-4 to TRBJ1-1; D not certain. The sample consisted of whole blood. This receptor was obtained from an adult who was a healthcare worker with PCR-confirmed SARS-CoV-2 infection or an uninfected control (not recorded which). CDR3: CASSNRPGRETEAFF. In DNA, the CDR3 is TGTGCCAGCAGTAACCGTCCGGGCCGGGAGACTGAAGCTTTCTTT.